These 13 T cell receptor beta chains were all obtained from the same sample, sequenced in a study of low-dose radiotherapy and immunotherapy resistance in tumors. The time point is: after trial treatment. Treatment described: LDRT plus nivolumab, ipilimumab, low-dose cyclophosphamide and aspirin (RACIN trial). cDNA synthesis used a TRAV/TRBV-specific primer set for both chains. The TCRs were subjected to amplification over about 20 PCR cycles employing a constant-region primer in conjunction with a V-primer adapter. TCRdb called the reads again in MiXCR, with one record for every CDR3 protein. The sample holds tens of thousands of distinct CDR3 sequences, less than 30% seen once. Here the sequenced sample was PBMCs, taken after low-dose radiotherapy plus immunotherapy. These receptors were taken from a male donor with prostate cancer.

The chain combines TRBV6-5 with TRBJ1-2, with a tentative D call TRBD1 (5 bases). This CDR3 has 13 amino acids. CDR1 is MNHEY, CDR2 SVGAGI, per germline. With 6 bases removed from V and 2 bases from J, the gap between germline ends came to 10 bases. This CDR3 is CASSRDPNYGYTF. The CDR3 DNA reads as TGTGCCAGCAGCCGGGACCCGAACTATGGCTACACCTTC.

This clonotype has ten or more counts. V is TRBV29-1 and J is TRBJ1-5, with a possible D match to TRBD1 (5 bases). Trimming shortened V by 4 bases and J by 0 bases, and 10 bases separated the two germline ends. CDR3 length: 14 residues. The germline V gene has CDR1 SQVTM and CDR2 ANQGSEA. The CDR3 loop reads CSVAGHNSNQPQHF. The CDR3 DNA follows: TGCAGCGTTGCAGGGCATAATAGCAATCAGCCCCAGCATTTT.

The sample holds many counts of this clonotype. CDR3: CASSLAASAAKNIQYF. The CDR3 DNA follows: TGTGCCAGCAGCTTAGCGGCTAGCGCCGCCAAAAACATTCAGTACTTC. The chain links TRBV7-2 to TRBJ2-4; possible D gene TRBD2, 6 bases. Germline V CDR1 and CDR2: SGHTA, FQGNSA. V lost 0 bases, J lost 1 base, and 10 bases lay in between. CDR3 length: 16 amino acids.

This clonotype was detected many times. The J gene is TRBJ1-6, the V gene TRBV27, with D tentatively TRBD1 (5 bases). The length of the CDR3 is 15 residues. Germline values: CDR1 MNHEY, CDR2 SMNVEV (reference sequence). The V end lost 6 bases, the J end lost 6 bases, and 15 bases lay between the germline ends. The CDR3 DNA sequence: TGTGCCAGCAGCCTGGGGACCGCTCGTAATTCACCCCTCCACTTT. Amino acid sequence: CASSLGTARNSPLHF.

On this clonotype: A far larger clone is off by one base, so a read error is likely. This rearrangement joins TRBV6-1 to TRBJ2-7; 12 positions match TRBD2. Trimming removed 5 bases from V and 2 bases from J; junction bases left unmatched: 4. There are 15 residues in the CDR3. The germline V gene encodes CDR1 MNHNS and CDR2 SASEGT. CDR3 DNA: TGTGCCAGCAGTAATGGACTAGCGGGGACCTACGAGCAGTACTTC. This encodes CASSNGLAGTYEQYF.

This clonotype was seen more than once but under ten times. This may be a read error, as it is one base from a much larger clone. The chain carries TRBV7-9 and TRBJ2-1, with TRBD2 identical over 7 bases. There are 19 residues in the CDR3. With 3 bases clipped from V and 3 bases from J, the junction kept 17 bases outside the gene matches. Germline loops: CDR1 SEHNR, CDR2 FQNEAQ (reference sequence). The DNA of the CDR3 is TGTGCCAGCAGCTTCTCACGGGGAGGGCTTGGTAGTGGCTACAATGAGCAGTTCTTC. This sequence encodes CASSFSRGGLGSGYNEQFF.

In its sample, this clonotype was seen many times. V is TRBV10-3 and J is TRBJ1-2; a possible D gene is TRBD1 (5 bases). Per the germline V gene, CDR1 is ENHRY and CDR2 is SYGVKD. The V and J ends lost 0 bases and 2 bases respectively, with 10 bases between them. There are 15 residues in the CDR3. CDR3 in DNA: TGTGCCATCAGTGAGTCCCAGGGTTACAACTATGGCTACACCTTC. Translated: CAISESQGYNYGYTF.

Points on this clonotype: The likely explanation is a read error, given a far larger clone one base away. The CDR3 DNA reads TGTGCCAGCAGTGTGGGGGGCACAGATACGCAGTATTTT. It codes for CASSVGGTDTQYF. The genes are TRBV6-2 or TRBV6-3 and TRBJ2-3; D may be TRBD1 or TRBD2 (5 bases each). The germline V gene has CDR1 MNHEY and CDR2 SVGEGT. With 5 bases removed from V and 1 base from J, the gap between germline ends came to 7 bases. CDR3 length: 13 residues.

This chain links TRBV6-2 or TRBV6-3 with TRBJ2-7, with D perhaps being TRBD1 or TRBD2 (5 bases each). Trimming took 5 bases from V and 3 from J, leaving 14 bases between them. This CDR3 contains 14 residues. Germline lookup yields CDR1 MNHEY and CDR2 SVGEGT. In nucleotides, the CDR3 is TGTGCCAGCAGTAGGGGACCTACCTACTACGAGCAGTACTTC. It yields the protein CASSRGPTYYEQYF.

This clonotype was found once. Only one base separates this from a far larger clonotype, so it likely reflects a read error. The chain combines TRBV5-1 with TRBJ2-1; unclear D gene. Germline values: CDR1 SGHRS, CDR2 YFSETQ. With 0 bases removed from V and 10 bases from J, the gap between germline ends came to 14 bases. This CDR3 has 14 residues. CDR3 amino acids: CASSLGLATYEQFF. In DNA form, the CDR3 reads TGCGCCAGCAGCTTGGGATTGGCTACCTACGAGCAGTTCTTC.

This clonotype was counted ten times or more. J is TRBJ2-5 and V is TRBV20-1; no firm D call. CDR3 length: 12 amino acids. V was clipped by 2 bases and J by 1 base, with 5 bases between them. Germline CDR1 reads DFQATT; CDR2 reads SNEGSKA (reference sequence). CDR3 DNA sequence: TGCAGTGCTAGAATGACCCAAGAGACCCAGTACTTC. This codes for CSARMTQETQYF.

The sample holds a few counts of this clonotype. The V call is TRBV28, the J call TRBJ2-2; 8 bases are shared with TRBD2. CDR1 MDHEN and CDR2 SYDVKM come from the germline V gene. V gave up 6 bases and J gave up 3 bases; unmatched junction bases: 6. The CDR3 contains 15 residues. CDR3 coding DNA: TGTGCCAGCAGCCCGGCGGGGGGACACACCGGGGAGCTGTTTTTT. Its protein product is CASSPAGGHTGELFF.

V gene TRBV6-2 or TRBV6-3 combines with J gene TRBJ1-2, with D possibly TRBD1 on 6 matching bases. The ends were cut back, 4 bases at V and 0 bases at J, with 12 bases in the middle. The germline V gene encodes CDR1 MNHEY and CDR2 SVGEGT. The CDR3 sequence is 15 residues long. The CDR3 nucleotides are TGTGCCAGCAGTTCCAGGACAGTAGCTAACTATGGCTACACCTTC. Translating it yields CASSSRTVANYGYTF.